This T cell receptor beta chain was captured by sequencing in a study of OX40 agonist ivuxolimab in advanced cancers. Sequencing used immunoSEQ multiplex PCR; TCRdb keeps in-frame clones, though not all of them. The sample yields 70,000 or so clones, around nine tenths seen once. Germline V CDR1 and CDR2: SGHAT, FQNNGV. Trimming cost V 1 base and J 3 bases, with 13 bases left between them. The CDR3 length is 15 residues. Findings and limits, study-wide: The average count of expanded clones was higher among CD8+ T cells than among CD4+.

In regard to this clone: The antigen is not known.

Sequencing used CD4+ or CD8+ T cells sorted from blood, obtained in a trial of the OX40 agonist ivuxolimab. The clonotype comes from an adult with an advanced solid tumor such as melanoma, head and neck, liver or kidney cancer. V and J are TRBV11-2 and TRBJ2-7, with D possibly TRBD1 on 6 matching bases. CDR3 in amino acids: CASSLVTGSGYEQYF. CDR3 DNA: TGTGCCAGCAGCTTAGTGACAGGTAGTGGCTACGAGCAGTACTTC.